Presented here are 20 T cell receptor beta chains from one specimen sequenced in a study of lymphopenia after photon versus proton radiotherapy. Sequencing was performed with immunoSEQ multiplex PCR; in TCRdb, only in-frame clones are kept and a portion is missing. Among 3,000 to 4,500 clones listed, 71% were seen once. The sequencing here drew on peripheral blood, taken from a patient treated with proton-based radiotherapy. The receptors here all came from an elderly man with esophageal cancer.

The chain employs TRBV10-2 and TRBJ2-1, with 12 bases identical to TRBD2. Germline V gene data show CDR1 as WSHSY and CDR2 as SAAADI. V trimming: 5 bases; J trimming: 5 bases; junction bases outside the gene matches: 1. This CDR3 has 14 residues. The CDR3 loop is CASSLAGGHNEQFF. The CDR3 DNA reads TGCGCCAGCAGTCTAGCGGGAGGGCACAATGAGCAGTTCTTC.

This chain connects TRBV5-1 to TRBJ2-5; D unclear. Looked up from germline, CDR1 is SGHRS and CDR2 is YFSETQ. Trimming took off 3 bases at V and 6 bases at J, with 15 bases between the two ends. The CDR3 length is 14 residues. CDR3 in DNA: TGCGCCAGCAGCTGGAGCTCCGGGTGGAAGACCCAGTACTTC. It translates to CASSWSSGWKTQYF.

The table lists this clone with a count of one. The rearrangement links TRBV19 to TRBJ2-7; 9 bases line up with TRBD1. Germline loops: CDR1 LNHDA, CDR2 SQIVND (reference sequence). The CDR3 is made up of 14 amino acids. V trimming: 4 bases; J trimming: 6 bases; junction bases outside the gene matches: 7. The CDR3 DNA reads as TGTGCCAGTAGTAGACAGGGGGACCTCTTCGAGCAGTACTTC. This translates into CASSRQGDLFEQYF.

The CDR3 DNA is TGCGCCAGCAATGGACAGGGGGCCTATGGCTACACCTTC. It yields the protein CASNGQGAYGYTF. The chain employs TRBV10-2 and TRBJ1-2; 11 bases agree with TRBD1. The CDR3 runs 13 residues. The germline CDR1 and CDR2 sequences are WSHSY and SAAADI. After removal of 7 bases from V and 4 bases from J, the junction contained 2 bases not matched to a gene.

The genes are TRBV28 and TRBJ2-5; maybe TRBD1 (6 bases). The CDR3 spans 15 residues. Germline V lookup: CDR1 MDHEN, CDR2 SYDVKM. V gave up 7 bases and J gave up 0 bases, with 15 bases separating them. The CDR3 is CASNPDRQYQETQYF. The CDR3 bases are TGTGCCAGCAACCCGGACAGACAGTACCAAGAGACCCAGTACTTC.

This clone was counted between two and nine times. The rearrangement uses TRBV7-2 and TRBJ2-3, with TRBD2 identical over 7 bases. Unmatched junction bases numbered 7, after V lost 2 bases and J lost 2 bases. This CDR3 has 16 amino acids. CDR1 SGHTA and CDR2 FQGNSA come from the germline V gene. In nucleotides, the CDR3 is TGTGCCAGCAGCTTACGGCCAGCGGGGTCCACAGATACGCAGTATTTT. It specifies CASSLRPAGSTDTQYF.

CDR3 protein: CATSKRGGSWNTIYF. DNA of the CDR3: TGTGCCACTTCCAAGAGAGGTGGCTCTTGGAACACCATATATTTT. V is TRBV19 and J is TRBJ1-3; D is unclear. Germline V gives CDR1 LNHDA, CDR2 SQIVND (reference sequence). The length of the CDR3 is 15 residues. V dropped 10 bases and J dropped 7 bases, with 23 bases sitting between them.

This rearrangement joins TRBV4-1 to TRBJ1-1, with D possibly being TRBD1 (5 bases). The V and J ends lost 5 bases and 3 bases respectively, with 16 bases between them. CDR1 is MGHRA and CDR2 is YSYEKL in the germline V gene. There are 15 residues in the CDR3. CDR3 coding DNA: TGCGCCAGCAGCTCGAGACAGAGATCCTACACTGAAGCTTTCTTT. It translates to CASSSRQRSYTEAFF.

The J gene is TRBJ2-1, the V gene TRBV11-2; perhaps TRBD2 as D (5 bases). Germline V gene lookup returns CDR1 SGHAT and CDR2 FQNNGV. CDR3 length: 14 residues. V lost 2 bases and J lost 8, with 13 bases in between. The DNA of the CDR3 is TGTGCCAGCAGCTTACGGGATACGGGTCATGAGCAGTTCTTC. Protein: CASSLRDTGHEQFF.

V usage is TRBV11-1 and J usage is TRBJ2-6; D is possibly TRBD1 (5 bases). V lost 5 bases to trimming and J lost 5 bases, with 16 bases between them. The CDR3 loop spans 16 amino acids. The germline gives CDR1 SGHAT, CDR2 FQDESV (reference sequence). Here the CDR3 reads CASSGHRQSRANVLTF. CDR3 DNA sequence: TGTGCCAGCAGCGGACACAGACAAAGTCGGGCCAACGTCCTGACTTTC. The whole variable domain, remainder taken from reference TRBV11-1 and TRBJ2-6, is EAEVAQSPRYKITEKSQAVAFWCDPISGHATLYWYRQILGQGPELLVQFQDESVVDDSQLPKDRFSAERLKGVDSTLKIQPAELGDSAMYLCASSGHRQSRANVLTFGAGSRLTVL.

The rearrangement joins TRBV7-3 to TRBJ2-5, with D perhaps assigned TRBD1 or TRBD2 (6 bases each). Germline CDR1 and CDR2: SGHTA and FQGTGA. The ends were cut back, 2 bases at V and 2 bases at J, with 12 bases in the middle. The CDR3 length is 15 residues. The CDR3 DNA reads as TGTGCCAGCAGCTTATTAGGGGGGCCACAAGAGACCCAGTACTTC. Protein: CASSLLGGPQETQYF. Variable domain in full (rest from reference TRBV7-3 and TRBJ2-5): GAGVSQTPSNKVTEKGKYVELRCDPISGHTALYWYRQSLGQGPEFLIYFQGTGAADDSGLPNDRFFAVRPEGSVSTLKIQRTERGDSAVYLCASSLLGGPQETQYFGPGTRLLVL.

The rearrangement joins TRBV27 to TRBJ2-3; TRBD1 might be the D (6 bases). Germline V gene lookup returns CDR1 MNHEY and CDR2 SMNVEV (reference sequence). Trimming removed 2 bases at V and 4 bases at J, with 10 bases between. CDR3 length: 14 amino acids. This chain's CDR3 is CASSLEGVPDTQYF. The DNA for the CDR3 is TGTGCCAGCAGTTTAGAGGGGGTCCCAGATACGCAGTATTTT.

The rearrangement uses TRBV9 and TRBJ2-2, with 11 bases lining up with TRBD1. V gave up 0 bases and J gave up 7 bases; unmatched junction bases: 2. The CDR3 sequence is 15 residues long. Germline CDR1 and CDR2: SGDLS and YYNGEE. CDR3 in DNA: TGTGCCAGCAGCGTAGTGGGACAGGGGGTCGGGGAGCTGTTTTTT. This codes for CASSVVGQGVGELFF.

In DNA form, the CDR3 reads TGTGCCAGCAGCCCCGACAGGGACCAAGAGACCCAGTACTTC. The encoded protein is CASSPDRDQETQYF. The rearrangement joins TRBV5-6 to TRBJ2-5; 7 nucleotides agree with TRBD1. CDR3 length: 14 amino acids. The trim removed 4 bases at V and 0 bases at J, leaving 3 bases unmatched. CDR1 and CDR2 (germline): SGHDT, YYEEEE.

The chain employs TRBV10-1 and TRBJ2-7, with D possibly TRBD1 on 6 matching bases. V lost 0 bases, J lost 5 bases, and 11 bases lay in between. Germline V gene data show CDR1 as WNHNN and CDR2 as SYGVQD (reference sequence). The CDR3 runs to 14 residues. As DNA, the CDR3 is TGCGCCAGCAGTGAGTCGAACAGGGTCCACGAGCAGTACTTC. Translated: CASSESNRVHEQYF.

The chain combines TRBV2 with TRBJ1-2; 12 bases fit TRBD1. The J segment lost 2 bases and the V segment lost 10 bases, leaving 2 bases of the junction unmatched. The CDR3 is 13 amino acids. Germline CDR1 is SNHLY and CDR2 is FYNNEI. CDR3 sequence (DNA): TGTGCCACAGGGACAGGGGGCAACTATGGCTACACCTTC. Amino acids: CATGTGGNYGYTF.

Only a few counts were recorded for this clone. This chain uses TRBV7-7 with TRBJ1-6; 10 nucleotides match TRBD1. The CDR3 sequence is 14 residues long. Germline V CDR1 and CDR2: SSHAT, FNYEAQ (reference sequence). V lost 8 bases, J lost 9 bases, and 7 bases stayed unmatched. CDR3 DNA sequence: TGTGCCAGCGCAGAGGACAGGGGGGGTTCACCCCTCCACTTT. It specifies CASAEDRGGSPLHF. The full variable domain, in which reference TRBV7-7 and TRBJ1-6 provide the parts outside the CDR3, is GAGVSQSPRYKVTKRGQDVTLRCDPISSHATLYWYQQALGQGPEFLTYFNYEAQPDKSGLPSDRFSAERPEGSISTLTIQRTEQRDSAMYRCASAEDRGGSPLHFGNGTRLTVT.

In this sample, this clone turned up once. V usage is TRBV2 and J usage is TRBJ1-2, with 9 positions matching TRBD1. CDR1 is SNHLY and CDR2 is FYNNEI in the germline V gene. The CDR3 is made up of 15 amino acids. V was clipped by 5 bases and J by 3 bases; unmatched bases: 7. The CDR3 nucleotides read TGTGCCAGCAGTCGGACAGGGGAGCAAGACTATGGCTACACCTTC. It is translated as CASSRTGEQDYGYTF. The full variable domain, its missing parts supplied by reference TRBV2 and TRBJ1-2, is EPEVTQTPSHQVTQMGQEVILRCVPISNHLYFYWYRQILGQKVEFLVSFYNNEISEKSEIFDDQFSVERPDGSNFTLKIRSTKLEDSAMYFCASSRTGEQDYGYTFGSGTRLTVV.

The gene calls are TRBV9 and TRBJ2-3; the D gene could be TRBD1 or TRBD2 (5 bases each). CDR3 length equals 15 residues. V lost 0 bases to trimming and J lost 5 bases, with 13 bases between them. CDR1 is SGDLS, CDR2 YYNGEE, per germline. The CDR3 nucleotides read TGTGCCAGCAGCGTAGGTGGGGCTGGGGGAGATACGCAGTATTTT. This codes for CASSVGGAGGDTQYF.

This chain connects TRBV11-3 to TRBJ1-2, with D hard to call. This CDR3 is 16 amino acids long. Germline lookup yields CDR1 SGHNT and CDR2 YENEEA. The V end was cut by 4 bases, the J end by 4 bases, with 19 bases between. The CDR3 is CASSSGRDVGFYGYTF. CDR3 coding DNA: TGTGCCAGCAGCTCCGGCCGGGATGTGGGATTCTATGGCTACACCTTC.